Following are 24 T cell receptor beta chains from one sample sequenced in a study of persistence of HIV-infected CD4 T cells. This was the immunoSEQ version 4 assay in survey mode. The data were produced by immunoSEQ multiplex PCR, yet TCRdb's version contains in-frame clones alone and is incomplete. Of about 32,000 clones listed, roughly 70% were seen once; the top ten hold roughly 1.5%. Which antigens these TCRs recognize remains unknown. Overlapping HIV-1 Gag 15-mer peptides at approximately 1 ug per peptide per mL were used. Responding CD4+ T cells were sorted by upregulation of both CD40 ligand and CD69. Sequencing was performed on CD4+ T cells sorted from PBMCs after approximately 19-hour stimulation, taken from a patient who received antiretroviral therapy. The receptors were sampled from an adult man with HIV who was CMV-seropositive.

J is TRBJ1-4 and V is TRBV10-3; the D gene is possibly TRBD1 (6 bases). CDR3 length: 15 amino acids. Trimming took off 0 bases at V and 8 bases at J, with 13 bases between the two ends. CDR1 ENHRY and CDR2 SYGVKD come from the germline V gene. The CDR3 DNA reads TGTGCCATCAGTGAGTCGGCAGGGGTAGGAGAAAAACTGTTTTTT. This sequence encodes CAISESAGVGEKLFF.

This chain uses TRBV2 with TRBJ1-2, with 7 bases aligning to TRBD1. CDR1 is SNHLY and CDR2 is FYNNEI in the germline V gene. This CDR3 contains 15 residues. The junction had 12 bases not matched to a gene; V was cut back by 7 bases and J by 4 bases. The CDR3 DNA is TGTGCCAGCACCAACTCGAGGGGGCTCGGCTATGGCTACACCTTC. It specifies CASTNSRGLGYGYTF.

This chain links TRBV2 with TRBJ2-7, with 10 bases fitting TRBD1. The germline V gene encodes CDR1 SNHLY and CDR2 FYNNEI. The CDR3 has 13 amino acids. V shed 7 bases, J shed 5 bases, and the junction held 5 bases outside the gene matches. CDR3 residues: CASKRDRGHEQYF. CDR3 nucleotide sequence: TGTGCCAGCAAACGGGACAGGGGCCACGAGCAGTACTTC. The whole variable domain, filled in from reference TRBV2 and TRBJ2-7, reads EPEVTQTPSHQVTQMGQEVILRCVPISNHLYFYWYRQILGQKVEFLVSFYNNEISEKSEIFDDQFSVERPDGSNFTLKIRSTKLEDSAMYFCASKRDRGHEQYFGPGTRLTVT.

The chain employs TRBV19 and TRBJ1-5; D gene uncertain. The CDR3 loop spans 13 amino acids. V was trimmed by 7 bases and J by 5 bases, leaving 12 bases between them. Germline CDR1 LNHDA, CDR2 SQIVND (reference sequence). This chain's CDR3 is CASTGQIYQPQHF. The CDR3 DNA sequence: TGTGCCAGTACCGGCCAGATATATCAGCCCCAGCATTTT.

CDR3 DNA sequence: TGTGCCAGCAGTTTTCTAGCGGGGGCAGGAAACATTCAGTACTTC. Translated: CASSFLAGAGNIQYF. The chain links TRBV6-4 to TRBJ2-4, with 10 bases fitting TRBD2. Losses at the gene ends were 5 bases for V and 6 bases for J; bases not matched to a gene: 7. CDR3 size: 15 residues. Germline V gives CDR1 MRHNA, CDR2 SNTAGT.

The chain has TRBV19 and TRBJ2-6; 10 bases map to TRBD1. The CDR3 consists of 18 residues. Losses at the gene ends were 7 bases for V and 4 bases for J; bases not matched to a gene: 13. Germline assignment: CDR1 LNHDA and CDR2 SQIVND (reference sequence). CDR3 DNA: TGTGCCAGTACCCTCTTATGGGACAGGGGTCGAGGGGCCAACGTCCTGACTTTC. This encodes CASTLLWDRGRGANVLTF.

The chain's CDR3 is CASSLGDSYTEAFF. CDR3 in DNA: TGTGCCAGCAGCTTAGGTGATTCCTACACTGAAGCTTTCTTT. The chain recombines TRBV11-1 with TRBJ1-1; D call uncertain. The CDR3 runs to 14 residues. CDR1 and CDR2 (germline): SGHAT, FQDESV (reference sequence). V was pared by 1 base and J by 3 bases, with 9 bases between. The full variable domain, with the rest looked up from reference TRBV11-1 and TRBJ1-1, is EAEVAQSPRYKITEKSQAVAFWCDPISGHATLYWYRQILGQGPELLVQFQDESVVDDSQLPKDRFSAERLKGVDSTLKIQPAELGDSAMYLCASSLGDSYTEAFFGQGTRLTVV.

This chain links TRBV19 with TRBJ2-5; weak D call: TRBD2 (6 bases). Germline CDR1 LNHDA, CDR2 SQIVND (reference sequence). Trimming took off 3 bases at V and 1 base at J, with 9 bases between the two ends. The CDR3 runs 14 residues. The CDR3 coding sequence is TGTGCCAGTAGTATCGGGAGCATCCAAGAGACCCAGTACTTC. This translates into CASSIGSIQETQYF.

The J gene is TRBJ1-2, the V gene TRBV6-5; the D gene is possibly TRBD1 (6 bases). Germline V gene lookup returns CDR1 MNHEY and CDR2 SVGAGI. V shed 5 bases and J shed 4 bases, with 14 bases lying between them. This CDR3 has 14 residues. Written as DNA, the CDR3 is TGTGCCAGCAGTATTGGGACATCCACCTATGGCTACACCTTC. Its protein product is CASSIGTSTYGYTF.

This clone came up a few times. The CDR3 bases are TGTGCCAGCTCACCAGCAAGGACAGGAAGATCCACCACCGGGGAGCTGTTTTTT. It is translated as CASSPARTGRSTTGELFF. This chain links TRBV18 with TRBJ2-2; the match to TRBD1 covers 7 bases. The V and J ends lost 2 bases and 4 bases, in that order; junction bases with no gene match: 13. The CDR3 is made up of 18 amino acids. CDR1 and CDR2 from the germline V gene are KGHSH and LQKENI.

Only one count was recorded for this clone. The gene calls are TRBV5-1 and TRBJ1-2; weak D call: TRBD1 (5 bases). This CDR3 region has 15 residues. With 0 bases removed from V and 4 bases from J, the gap between germline ends came to 13 bases. Per germline, CDR1 SGHRS and CDR2 YFSETQ. Written as DNA, the CDR3 is TGCGCCAGCAGCTTGGGGGGCCCCGAGGGCTATGGCTACACCTTC. It is translated as CASSLGGPEGYGYTF.

This clone was recorded a few times. The rearrangement uses TRBV6-5 and TRBJ1-1; 12 positions agree with TRBD1. Germline V gene sequence: CDR1 MNHEY, CDR2 SVGAGI. V was clipped by 8 bases and J by 4 bases; unmatched bases: 8. The CDR3 loop spans 15 amino acids. CDR3 coding DNA: TGTGCCAGCTGGGGACAGGGGGCGGGTAGCACTGAAGCTTTCTTT. As protein: CASWGQGAGSTEAFF.

This clone was recorded only once. V gene TRBV6-6 combines with J gene TRBJ2-4; no clear D. Trimming pared 6 bases from V and 0 bases from J, leaving 3 bases between. The CDR3 has 12 amino acids. Germline V gene lookup returns CDR1 MNHNY and CDR2 SVGAGI (reference sequence). The CDR3 DNA reads TGTGCCAGCAGGTTAGCCAAAAACATTCAGTACTTC. Protein: CASRLAKNIQYF.

The CDR3 DNA is TGTGCCAGCAGTTATGGGGGGACGGGGGCCAACGTCCTGACTTTC. It specifies CASSYGGTGANVLTF. The rearrangement links TRBV28 to TRBJ2-6; possibly TRBD2 for D (6 bases). CDR3 length: 15 amino acids. V was cut by 4 bases and J by 4 bases, with 11 bases left in between. CDR1 is MDHEN and CDR2 is SYDVKM in the germline V gene.

The rearrangement uses TRBV5-1 and TRBJ2-2, with D perhaps TRBD1 (6 bases). The germline gives CDR1 SGHRS, CDR2 YFSETQ. V lost 2 bases, J lost 3 bases, and 14 bases lay in between. This CDR3 has 16 residues. The CDR3 sequence: CASSFPGAGDTGELFF. The CDR3 coding sequence is TGCGCCAGCAGCTTCCCAGGGGCCGGCGACACCGGGGAGCTGTTTTTT. Full variable domain (remainder filled in from reference TRBV5-1 and TRBJ2-2): KAGVTQTPRYLIKTRGQQVTLSCSPISGHRSVSWYQQTPGQGLQFLFEYFSETQRNKGNFPGRFSGRQFSNSRSEMNVSTLELGDSALYLCASSFPGAGDTGELFFGEGSRLTVL.

This clone came up once. The rearrangement uses TRBV7-6 and TRBJ2-3; 13 bases line up with TRBD2. V lost 5 bases, J lost 6 bases, and 5 bases stayed unmatched. CDR3 length equals 15 residues. Germline V lookup: CDR1 SGHVS, CDR2 FNYEAQ. The CDR3 nucleotides are TGTGCCAGCAGCAAGGGACTAGCGGGGTCGGATACGCAGTATTTT. Translated: CASSKGLAGSDTQYF.

The chain links TRBV4-2 to TRBJ2-1, with D unclear. This CDR3 comprises 14 residues. The V end lost 4 bases, the J end lost 5 bases, and 12 bases lay between the germline ends. Germline CDR1 and CDR2: LGHNA and YNFKEQ. CDR3 amino acids: CASSPGSNHNEQFF. CDR3 DNA: TGTGCCAGCAGCCCAGGATCAAACCACAATGAGCAGTTCTTC.

This sequence joins TRBV4-1 and TRBJ1-2; D not resolved. The CDR3 consists of 15 residues. V was clipped by 0 bases and J by 4 bases, with 12 bases between them. The germline gives CDR1 MGHRA, CDR2 YSYEKL. The CDR3 region is CASSQDRGRSYGYTF. The CDR3 region has the DNA TGCGCCAGCAGCCAAGATAGAGGGAGGAGCTATGGCTACACCTTC.

This chain connects TRBV5-4 to TRBJ1-3; possible D gene TRBD1, 5 bases. V dropped 3 bases and J dropped 7 bases, with 14 bases sitting between them. Germline V gene sequence: CDR1 SGHNT, CDR2 YYREEE (reference sequence). This CDR3 comprises 14 residues. The CDR3 nucleotides are TGTGCCAGCAGCTGGGGAGGGGTGCGGAACACCATATATTTT. Amino acid sequence: CASSWGGVRNTIYF.

The chain uses TRBV28 and TRBJ2-1, with TRBD2 as a possible D gene (7 bases). Germline loops: CDR1 MDHEN, CDR2 SYDVKM. The length of the CDR3 is 16 residues. V dropped 5 bases and J dropped 8 bases, with 22 bases sitting between them. CDR3 in amino acids: CASSPGTEGGRYEQFF. The CDR3 DNA follows: TGTGCCAGCAGTCCGGGGACTGAGGGGGGGCGTTATGAGCAGTTCTTC. Complete variable domain (other parts from reference TRBV28 and TRBJ2-1): DVKVTQSSRYLVKRTGEKVFLECVQDMDHENMFWYRQDPGLGLRLIYFSYDVKMKEKGDIPEGYSVSREKKERFSLILESASTNQTSMYLCASSPGTEGGRYEQFFGPGTRLTVL.

The chain recombines TRBV9 with TRBJ1-4; perhaps TRBD1 as D (6 bases). CDR3 length: 17 residues. The ends were cut back, 0 bases at V and 3 bases at J, with 15 bases in the middle. Looked up from germline, CDR1 is SGDLS and CDR2 is YYNGEE. CDR3 sequence reads: CASSVAGGAQANEKLFF. The CDR3 nucleotides read TGTGCCAGCAGCGTAGCCGGGGGGGCTCAAGCTAATGAAAAACTGTTTTTT.

This sequence joins TRBV25-1 and TRBJ1-6; no reliable D call. Germline V lookup: CDR1 MGHDK, CDR2 SYGVNS. The CDR3 contains 17 residues. The V and J ends lost 5 bases and 0 bases respectively, with 14 bases between them. This chain's CDR3 is CASSSPSTSSYNSPLHF. In DNA, the CDR3 is TGTGCCAGCAGTTCCCCCTCGACTTCCTCCTATAATTCACCCCTCCACTTT.

The chain carries TRBV19 and TRBJ2-3, with 8 bases that match TRBD1. Germline loops: CDR1 LNHDA, CDR2 SQIVND (reference sequence). The CDR3 is 15 residues long. Germline trimming cut 6 bases from V and 1 base from J; bases unmatched to any gene: 6. CDR3 loop: CASRSTGQGTDTQYF. The CDR3 DNA follows: TGTGCCAGTAGATCGACGGGACAGGGCACAGATACGCAGTATTTT.

This clone appeared once. The V call is TRBV4-2, the J call TRBJ2-3; 10 positions match TRBD2. This CDR3 has 16 amino acids. The ends lost 2 bases at V and 2 bases at J; junction bases unmatched: 4. The germline V gene encodes CDR1 LGHNA and CDR2 YNFKEQ. CDR3 sequence reads: CASSQFSGGITDTQYF. Written as DNA, the CDR3 is TGTGCCAGCAGCCAATTTAGCGGGGGGATCACAGATACGCAGTATTTT.